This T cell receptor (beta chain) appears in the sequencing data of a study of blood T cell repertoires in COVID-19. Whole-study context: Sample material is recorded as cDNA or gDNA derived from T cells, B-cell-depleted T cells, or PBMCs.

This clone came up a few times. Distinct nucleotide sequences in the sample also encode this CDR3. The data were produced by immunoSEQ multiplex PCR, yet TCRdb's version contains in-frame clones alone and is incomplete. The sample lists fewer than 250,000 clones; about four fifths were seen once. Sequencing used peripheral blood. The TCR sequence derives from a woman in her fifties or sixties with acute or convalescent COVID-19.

The CDR3 DNA is TGCGCCAGCAGCCCGGGACAGGGGGCCCTCGGCTACACCTTC. Its translation is CASSPGQGALGYTF. V usage is TRBV5-1 and J usage is TRBJ1-2, with 12 positions matching TRBD1. This CDR3 comprises 14 residues. Germline assignment: CDR1 SGHRS and CDR2 YFSETQ. The V segment lost 4 bases and the J segment 8 bases; nucleotides outside the gene matches: 6.